The clone carrying this T cell receptor (beta chain) was observed at least ten times. Its antigen is not known. With the library built for alpha chains, this beta chain is off target and its frequency is not meaningful. Unique molecular identifiers tagged every individual TCR cDNA molecule. MiXCR, applied by TCRdb to the 5' RACE reads, yields one record per CDR3 protein. The sample comprises some 14,000 distinct CDR3 sequences, about 6% of which are singletons, and 8.5% to 14% rests with the top ten. These data come from a study of spatial heterogeneity in lung cancer. About the study: Consistently, beta-chain sequences turned up in larger numbers than alpha-chain sequences did. The library had UMIs, and each TCR and UMI pair averaged more than ten raw reads.

As for time point: sample taken at primary tumor resection. TCRs were sequenced from unsorted whole RNA of tumor, nontumor lung or PBMC. Findings and caveats of the study: Within tumors, counts of expanded alpha and beta TCRs tracked tumor mutation counts.

This material consisted of lung tumor tissue, taken at surgery. This TCR came from a female donor with early-stage non-small cell lung cancer.

The CDR3 protein is CSARGTTDTQYF. The CDR3 nucleotides read TGCAGTGCTAGAGGTACCACAGATACGCAGTATTTT. J is TRBJ2-3 and V is TRBV20-1; D remains ambiguous. V lost 1 base to trimming and J lost 2 bases, with 4 bases between them. The CDR3 totals 12 residues. The germline V gene encodes CDR1 DFQATT and CDR2 SNEGSKA (reference sequence).